The 5 T cell receptor beta chains given below trace back to one sample, sequenced in a study of cytomegalovirus exposure and HLA in healthy donors (TCRdb year 2017). The library was prepared using the immunoSEQ multiplex PCR assay. TCRdb holds this immuneACCESS table with in-frame rearrangements only. Some clones are missing; in checked studies, unresolved V genes explain under half, and the rest has no known cause. The sample includes roughly 250,000 clones, with around 88% observed a single time. The ten largest clones add up to roughly 1.2% of the sample. Material: PBMCs. The source is a woman in her 30s in good health and CMV-seropositive.

CDR3 region: CASGRAGSKNEQFF. The DNA of the CDR3 is TGCGCCAGCGGACGGGCAGGGTCAAAGAATGAGCAGTTCTTC. This sequence joins TRBV10-1 and TRBJ2-1; D perhaps matches TRBD1 (5 bases). The germline V and J ends were trimmed by 8 bases and 7 bases, with 18 bases remaining between them. This CDR3 region has 14 residues. Looked up from germline, CDR1 is WNHNN and CDR2 is SYGVQD (reference sequence).

The chain couples TRBV6-1 to TRBJ2-1, with D tentatively TRBD2 (6 bases). Germline CDR1 reads MNHNS; CDR2 reads SASEGT. The length of the CDR3 is 14 residues. V was pared by 7 bases and J by 0 bases, with 10 bases between. The CDR3 coding sequence is TGTGCCAGCATACGGGGGTTCTCCTACAATGAGCAGTTCTTC. This gives the protein CASIRGFSYNEQFF.

This clone was seen just once. Different DNA sequences within this sample yield the same CDR3. V is TRBV9 and J is TRBJ2-1; 7 bases are a match to TRBD2. Per the germline V gene, CDR1 is SGDLS and CDR2 is YYNGEE. The junction had 7 bases not matched to a gene; V was cut back by 0 bases and J by 7 bases. CDR3 length: 15 amino acids. This chain's CDR3 is CASSVGGGSGNEQFF. The CDR3 coding sequence is TGTGCCAGCAGCGTAGGCGGCGGGAGTGGTAATGAGCAGTTCTTC.

The chain joins TRBV19 to TRBJ1-1; D possibly corresponds to TRBD1 (5 bases). The CDR3 totals 12 residues. Trimming removed 3 bases from V and 8 bases from J, with 10 bases in between. Per germline, CDR1 LNHDA and CDR2 SQIVND (reference sequence). CDR3 loop: CASSIGAGEAFF. The CDR3 nucleotides are TGTGCCAGTAGTATTGGGGCAGGGGAAGCTTTCTTT.

The chain employs TRBV7-9 and TRBJ2-5, with 14 nucleotides matching TRBD2. V lost 4 bases and J lost 0; bases outside the gene matches: 4. There are 17 residues in the CDR3. Germline V gene lookup returns CDR1 SEHNR and CDR2 FQNEAQ (reference sequence). The CDR3 here is CASSSGLAGDYQETQYF. CDR3 nucleotide sequence: TGTGCCAGCAGCTCGGGACTAGCGGGAGACTACCAAGAGACCCAGTACTTC.